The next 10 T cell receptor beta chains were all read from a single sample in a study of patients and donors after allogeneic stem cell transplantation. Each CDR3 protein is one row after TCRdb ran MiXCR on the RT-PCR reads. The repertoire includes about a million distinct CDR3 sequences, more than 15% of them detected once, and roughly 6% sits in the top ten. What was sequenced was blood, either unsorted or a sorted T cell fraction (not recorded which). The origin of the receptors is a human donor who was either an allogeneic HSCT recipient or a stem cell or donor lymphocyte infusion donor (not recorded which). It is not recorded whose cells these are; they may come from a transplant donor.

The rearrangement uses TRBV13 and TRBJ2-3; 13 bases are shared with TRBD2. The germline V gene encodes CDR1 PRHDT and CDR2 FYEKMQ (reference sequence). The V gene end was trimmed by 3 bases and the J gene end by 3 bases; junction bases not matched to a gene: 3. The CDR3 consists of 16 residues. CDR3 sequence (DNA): TGTGCCAGCAGCTTCAAACTAGCGGGAGGGACAGATACGCAGTATTTT. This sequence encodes CASSFKLAGGTDTQYF.

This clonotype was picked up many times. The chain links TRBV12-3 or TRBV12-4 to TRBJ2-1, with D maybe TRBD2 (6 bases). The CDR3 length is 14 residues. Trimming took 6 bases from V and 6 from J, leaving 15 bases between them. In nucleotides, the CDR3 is TGTGCCAGCAGCCTTAGCGGCTTCGGCAATGAGCAGTTCTTC. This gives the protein CASSLSGFGNEQFF.

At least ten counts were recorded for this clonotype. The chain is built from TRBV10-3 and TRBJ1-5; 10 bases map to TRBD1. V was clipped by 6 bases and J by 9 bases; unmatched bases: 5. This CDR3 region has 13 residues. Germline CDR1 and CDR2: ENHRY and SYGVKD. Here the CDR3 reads CAIRGQGPGPQHF. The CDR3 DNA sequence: TGTGCCATCAGGGGACAGGGGCCGGGGCCCCAGCATTTT.

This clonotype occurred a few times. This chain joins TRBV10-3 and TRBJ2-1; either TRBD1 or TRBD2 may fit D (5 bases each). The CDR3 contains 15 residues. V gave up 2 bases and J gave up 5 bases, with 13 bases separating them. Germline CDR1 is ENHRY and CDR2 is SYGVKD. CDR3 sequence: CAISEGTNSHNEQFF. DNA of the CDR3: TGTGCCATCAGTGAGGGGACCAACTCTCACAATGAGCAGTTCTTC.

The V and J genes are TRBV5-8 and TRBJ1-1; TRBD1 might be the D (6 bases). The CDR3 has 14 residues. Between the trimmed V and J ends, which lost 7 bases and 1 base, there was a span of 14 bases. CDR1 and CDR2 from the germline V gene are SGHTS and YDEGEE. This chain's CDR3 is CASGELGANTEAFF. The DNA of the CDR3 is TGTGCCAGCGGCGAGTTGGGGGCGAACACTGAAGCTTTCTTT.

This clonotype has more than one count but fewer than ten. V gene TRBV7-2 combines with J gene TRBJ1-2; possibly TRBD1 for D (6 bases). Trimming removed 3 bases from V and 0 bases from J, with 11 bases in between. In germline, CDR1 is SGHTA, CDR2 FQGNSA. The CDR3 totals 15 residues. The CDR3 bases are TGTGCCAGCAGCTTGGCGCAGGGGACTAACTATGGCTACACCTTC. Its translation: CASSLAQGTNYGYTF.

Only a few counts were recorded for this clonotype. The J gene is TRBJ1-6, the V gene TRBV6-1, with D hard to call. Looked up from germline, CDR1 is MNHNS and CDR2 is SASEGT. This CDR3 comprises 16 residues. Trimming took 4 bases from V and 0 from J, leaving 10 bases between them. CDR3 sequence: CASSGGQSSYNSPLHF. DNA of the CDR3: TGTGCCAGCAGTGGGGGTCAAAGCTCCTATAATTCACCCCTCCACTTT.

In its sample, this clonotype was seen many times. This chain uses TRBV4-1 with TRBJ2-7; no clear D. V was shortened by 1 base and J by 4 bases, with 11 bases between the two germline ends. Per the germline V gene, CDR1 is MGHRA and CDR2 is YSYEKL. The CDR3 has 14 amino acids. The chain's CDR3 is CASSQGASGYEQYF. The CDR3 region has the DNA TGCGCCAGCAGCCAAGGGGCATCGGGTTACGAGCAGTACTTC.

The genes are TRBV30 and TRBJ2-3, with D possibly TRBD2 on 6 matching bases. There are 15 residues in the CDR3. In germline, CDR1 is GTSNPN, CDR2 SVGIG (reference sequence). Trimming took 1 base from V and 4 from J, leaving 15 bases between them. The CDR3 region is CAWSELALAPDTQYF. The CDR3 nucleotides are TGTGCCTGGAGTGAACTAGCATTGGCCCCAGATACGCAGTATTTT.

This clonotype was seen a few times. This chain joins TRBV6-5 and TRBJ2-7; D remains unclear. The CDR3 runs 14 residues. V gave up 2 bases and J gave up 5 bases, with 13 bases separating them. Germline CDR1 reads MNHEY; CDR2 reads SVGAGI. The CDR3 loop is CASSYGQARNEQYF. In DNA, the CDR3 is TGTGCCAGCAGTTACGGGCAGGCGAGAAACGAGCAGTACTTC.